This T cell receptor beta chain was sequenced during a study of T-cell reconstitution after alpha-beta-depleted transplantation in children. Study conclusions and caveats: Reports say that about two months after transplant, the alpha-beta T cells came out of several hundred graft clones that had expanded. Elevated TCRbeta diversity at day 60 was traced, in some patients, to surviving recipient T cells and thymic progenitors.

Germline CDR1 SGHTA, CDR2 FQGTGA. V was cut by 1 base and J by 4 bases, with 11 bases left in between. This CDR3 comprises 15 residues. A library of TCRbeta sequences, prepared with unique molecular identifiers, was generated. MiXCR, run by TCRdb on the PCR reads, gives a single entry per CDR3 protein. The sample has 300,000 or so distinct CDR3 sequences, roughly 21% seen once; the top ten hold around 9.9%. A note on this clonotype: Its antigen is undetermined.

This chain uses TRBV7-3 with TRBJ2-1; a possible D gene is TRBD2 (5 bases). The TCR was taken from a male patient between 10 and 17 years old who had a stem cell transplant for acute lymphoblastic leukemia, so the T cells may come from the graft donor. The specimen comprised PBMCs, mostly from graft donor cells, sampled 180 days after TCRalphabeta/CD19-depleted stem cell transplant. The CDR3 protein is CASSLSGRGYNEQFF. For the CDR3, the DNA is TGTGCCAGCAGCTTAAGCGGGCGAGGGTACAATGAGCAGTTCTTC.